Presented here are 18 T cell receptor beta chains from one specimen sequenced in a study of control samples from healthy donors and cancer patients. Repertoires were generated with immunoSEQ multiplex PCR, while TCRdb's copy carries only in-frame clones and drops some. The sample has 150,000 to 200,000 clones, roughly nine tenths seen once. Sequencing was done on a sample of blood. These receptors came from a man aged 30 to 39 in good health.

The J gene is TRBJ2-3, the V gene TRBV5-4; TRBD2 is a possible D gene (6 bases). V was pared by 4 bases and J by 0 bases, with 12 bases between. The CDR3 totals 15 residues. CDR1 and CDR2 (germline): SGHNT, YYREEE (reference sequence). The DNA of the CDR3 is TGTGCCAGCAGCCGTTCTAGCGACAGCACAGATACGCAGTATTTT. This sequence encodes CASSRSSDSTDTQYF.

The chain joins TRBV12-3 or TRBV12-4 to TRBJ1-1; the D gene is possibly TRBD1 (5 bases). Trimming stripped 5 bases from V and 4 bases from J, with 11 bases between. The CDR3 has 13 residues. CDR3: CASSRGRSTEAFF. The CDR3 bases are TGTGCCAGCAGTCGGGGACGGAGCACTGAAGCTTTCTTT.

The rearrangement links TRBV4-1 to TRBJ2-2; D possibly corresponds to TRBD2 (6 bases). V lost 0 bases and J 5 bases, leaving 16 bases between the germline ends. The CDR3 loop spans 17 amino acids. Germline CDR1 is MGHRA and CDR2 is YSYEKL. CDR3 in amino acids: CASSQDSRDWGTGELFF. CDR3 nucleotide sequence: TGCGCCAGCAGCCAAGATAGCCGGGACTGGGGTACCGGGGAGCTGTTTTTT.

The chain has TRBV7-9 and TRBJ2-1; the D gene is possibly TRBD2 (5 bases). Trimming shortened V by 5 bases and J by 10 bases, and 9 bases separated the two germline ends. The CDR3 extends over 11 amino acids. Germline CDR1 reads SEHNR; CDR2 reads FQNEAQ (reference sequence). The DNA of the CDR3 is TGTGCCAGCAGCGGGAGCGACGAGCAGTTCTTC. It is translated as CASSGSDEQFF.

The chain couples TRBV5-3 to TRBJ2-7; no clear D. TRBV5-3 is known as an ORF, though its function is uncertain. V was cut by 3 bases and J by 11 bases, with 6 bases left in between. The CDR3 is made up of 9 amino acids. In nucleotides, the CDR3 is TGTGCCAGAAGCTCCCCTGAGTACTTC. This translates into CARSSPEYF.

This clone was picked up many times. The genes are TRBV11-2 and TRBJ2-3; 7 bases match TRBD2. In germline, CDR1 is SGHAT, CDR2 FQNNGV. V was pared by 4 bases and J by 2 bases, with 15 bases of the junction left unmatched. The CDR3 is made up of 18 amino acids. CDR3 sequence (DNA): TGTGCCAGCAGCTACCAACCGGCCGGGACTACTATCACAGATACGCAGTATTTT. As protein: CASSYQPAGTTITDTQYF.

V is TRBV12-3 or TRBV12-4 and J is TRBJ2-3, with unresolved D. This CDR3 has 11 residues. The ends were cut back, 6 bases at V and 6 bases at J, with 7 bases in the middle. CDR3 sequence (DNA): TGTGCCAGCAGAACCGGGGATACGCAGTATTTT. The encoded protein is CASRTGDTQYF.

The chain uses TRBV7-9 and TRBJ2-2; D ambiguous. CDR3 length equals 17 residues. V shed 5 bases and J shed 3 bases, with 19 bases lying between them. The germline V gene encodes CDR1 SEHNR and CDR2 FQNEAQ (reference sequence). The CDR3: CASSRRKTDRDTGELFF. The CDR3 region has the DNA TGTGCCAGCAGCCGTCGTAAGACCGACCGGGACACCGGGGAGCTGTTTTTT.

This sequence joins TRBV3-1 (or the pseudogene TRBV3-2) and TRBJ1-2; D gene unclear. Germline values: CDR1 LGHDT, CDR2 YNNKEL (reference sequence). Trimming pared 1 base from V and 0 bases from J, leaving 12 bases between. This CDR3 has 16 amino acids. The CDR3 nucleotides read TGTGCCAGCAGCCAAGGATTGGCTCCTACTAACTATGGCTACACCTTC. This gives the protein CASSQGLAPTNYGYTF.

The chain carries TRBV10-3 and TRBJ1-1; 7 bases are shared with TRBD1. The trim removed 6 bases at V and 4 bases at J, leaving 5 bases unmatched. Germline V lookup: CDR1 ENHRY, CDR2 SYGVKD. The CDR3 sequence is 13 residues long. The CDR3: CAISNDRATEAFF. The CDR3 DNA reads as TGTGCCATCAGCAATGACAGGGCCACTGAAGCTTTCTTT.

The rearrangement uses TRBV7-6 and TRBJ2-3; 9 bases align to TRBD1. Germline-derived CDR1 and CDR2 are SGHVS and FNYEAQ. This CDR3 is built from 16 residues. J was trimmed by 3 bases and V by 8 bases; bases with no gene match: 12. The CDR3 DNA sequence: TGTGCCAGCGCCACACAGGGGGCGGGGAGAACAGATACGCAGTATTTT. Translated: CASATQGAGRTDTQYF.

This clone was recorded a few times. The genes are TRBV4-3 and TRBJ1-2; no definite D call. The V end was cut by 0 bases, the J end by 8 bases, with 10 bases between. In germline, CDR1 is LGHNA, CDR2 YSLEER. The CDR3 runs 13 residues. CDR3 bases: TGCGCCAGCAGCCAAGAGAGGGCAACGGGCTACACCTTC. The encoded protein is CASSQERATGYTF.

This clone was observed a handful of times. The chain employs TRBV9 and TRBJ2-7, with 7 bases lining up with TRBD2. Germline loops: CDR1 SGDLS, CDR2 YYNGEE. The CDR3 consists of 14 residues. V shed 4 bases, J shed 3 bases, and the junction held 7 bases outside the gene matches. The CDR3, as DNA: TGTGCCAGCAGCCCGGGCGGGGGTCGCTACGAGCAGTACTTC. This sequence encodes CASSPGGGRYEQYF.

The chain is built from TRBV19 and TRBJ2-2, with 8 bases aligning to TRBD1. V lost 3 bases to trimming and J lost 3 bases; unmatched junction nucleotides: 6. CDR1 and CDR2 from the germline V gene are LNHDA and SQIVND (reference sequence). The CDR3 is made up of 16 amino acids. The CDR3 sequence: CASSIRTGRDTGELFF. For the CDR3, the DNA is TGTGCCAGTAGTATTCGGACAGGGCGGGACACCGGGGAGCTGTTTTTT.

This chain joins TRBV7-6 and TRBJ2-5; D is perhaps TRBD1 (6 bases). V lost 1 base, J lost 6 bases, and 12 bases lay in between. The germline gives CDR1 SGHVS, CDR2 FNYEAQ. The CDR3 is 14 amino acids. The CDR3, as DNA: TGTGCCAGCAGCTTAGAGCAGGGGATCCAGACCCAGTACTTC. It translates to CASSLEQGIQTQYF. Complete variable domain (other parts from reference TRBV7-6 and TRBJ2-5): GAGVSQSPRYKVTKRGQDVALRCDPISGHVSLYWYRQALGQGPEFLTYFNYEAQQDKSGLPNDRFSAERPEGSISTLTIQRTEQRDSAMYRCASSLEQGIQTQYFGPGTRLLVL.

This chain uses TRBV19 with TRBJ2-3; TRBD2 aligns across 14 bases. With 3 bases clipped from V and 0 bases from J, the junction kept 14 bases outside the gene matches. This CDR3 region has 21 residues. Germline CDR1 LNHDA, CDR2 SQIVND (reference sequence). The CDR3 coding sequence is TGTGCCAGTAGTATCGAGGGTTGGGGACTAGCGGGAGCCAAAAGCACAGATACGCAGTATTTT. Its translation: CASSIEGWGLAGAKSTDTQYF. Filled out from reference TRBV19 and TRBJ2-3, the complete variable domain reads DGGITQSPKYLFRKEGQNVTLSCEQNLNHDAMYWYRQDPGQGLRLIYYSQIVNDFQKGDIAEGYSVSREKKESFPLTVTSAQKNPTAFYLCASSIEGWGLAGAKSTDTQYFGPGTRLTVL.

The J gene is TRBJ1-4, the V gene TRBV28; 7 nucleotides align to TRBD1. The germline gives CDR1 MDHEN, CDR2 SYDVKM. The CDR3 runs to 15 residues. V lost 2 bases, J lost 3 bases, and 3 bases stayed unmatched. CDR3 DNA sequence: TGTGCCAGCAGTTTAGGGACAGTGGCTAATGAAAAACTGTTTTTT. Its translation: CASSLGTVANEKLFF. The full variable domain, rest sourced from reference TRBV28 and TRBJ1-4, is DVKVTQSSRYLVKRTGEKVFLECVQDMDHENMFWYRQDPGLGLRLIYFSYDVKMKEKGDIPEGYSVSREKKERFSLILESASTNQTSMYLCASSLGTVANEKLFFGSGTQLSVL.

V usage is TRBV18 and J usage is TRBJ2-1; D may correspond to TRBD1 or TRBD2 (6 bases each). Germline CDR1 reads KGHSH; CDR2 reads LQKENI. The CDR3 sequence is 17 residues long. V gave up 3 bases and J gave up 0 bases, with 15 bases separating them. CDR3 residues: CASSPLRGGSSYNEQFF. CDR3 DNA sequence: TGTGCCAGCTCACCCCTCAGGGGAGGAAGCTCCTACAATGAGCAGTTCTTC. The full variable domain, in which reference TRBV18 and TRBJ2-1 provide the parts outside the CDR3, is NAGVMQNPRHLVRRRGQEARLRCSPMKGHSHVYWYRQLPEEGLKFMVYLQKENIIDESGMPKERFSAEFPKEGPSILRIQQVVRGDSAAYFCASSPLRGGSSYNEQFFGPGTRLTVL.